This is a list of T cell receptor beta chains from one sample in a study of T cell responses to AZD1222 COVID-19 vaccine. Generated by immunoSEQ multiplex PCR, the TCRdb table keeps only in-frame clones and is missing some. In the table there are 100,000 to 150,000 clones, about 89% of which are singletons. The material sequenced was peripheral blood, taken on day 0 of AZD1222 vaccination. The receptors here all came from an adult in good health. CDR3s include the opening cysteine and the closing phenylalanine or tryptophan. Each record gives: clone size, J gene, V gene, D gene, CDR3 protein, CDR3 DNA. A D gene is named only where the DNA matches it firmly. Some rows mark clone size as missing; the rest say once, few, many or name a class of expanded clone.

clone_size: once
j_call: TRBJ1-4
v_call: TRBV7-9
d_call: .
cdr3_aa: CASSSLNLDGATNEKLFF
cdr3_nt: TGTGCCAGCAGCTCACTCAACTTGGACGGCGCAACTAATGAAAAACTGTTTTTT

clone_size: .
j_call: TRBJ1-6
v_call: TRBV6-1
d_call: .
cdr3_aa: CASSEAGNDSPLHF
cdr3_nt: TGTGCCAGCAGTGAAGCTGGCAATGATTCACCCCTCCACTTT

clone_size: .
j_call: TRBJ1-6
v_call: TRBV12-3/TRBV12-4
d_call: .
cdr3_aa: CASSLEVGSPLHF
cdr3_nt: TGTGCCAGCAGTTTAGAGGTGGGTTCACCCCTCCACTTT

clone_size: .
j_call: TRBJ1-1
v_call: TRBV20-1
d_call: .
cdr3_aa: CSASRRSQMNTEAFF
cdr3_nt: TGCAGTGCTAGTCGGAGGAGTCAAATGAACACTGAAGCTTTCTTT

clone_size: .
j_call: TRBJ2-3
v_call: TRBV7-2
d_call: TRBD1
cdr3_aa: CASSSLFGTGGSGQYF
cdr3_nt: TGTGCCAGCAGCTCATTATTCGGGACAGGGGGCAGCGGGCAGTATTTT

clone_size: .
j_call: TRBJ2-5
v_call: TRBV10-3
d_call: .
cdr3_aa: CAISPGQTKEETQYF
cdr3_nt: TGTGCCATCAGCCCGGGACAAACTAAAGAAGAGACCCAGTACTTC

clone_size: .
j_call: TRBJ1-2
v_call: TRBV3-1/TRBV3-2
d_call: .
cdr3_aa: CASSHRRRRRDYGYTF
cdr3_nt: TGTGCCAGCAGCCACCGCCGGCGCAGGCGCGACTATGGCTACACCTTC

clone_size: .
j_call: TRBJ1-2
v_call: TRBV19
d_call: TRBD1
cdr3_aa: CASSIGGGTGNYGYTF
cdr3_nt: TGTGCCAGTAGTATTGGAGGCGGGACAGGGAACTATGGCTACACCTTC

clone_size: .
j_call: TRBJ2-7
v_call: TRBV6-5
d_call: TRBD1
cdr3_aa: CASRRGRFYEQYF
cdr3_nt: TGTGCCAGCCGCAGGGGGCGCTTCTACGAGCAGTACTTC

clone_size: .
j_call: TRBJ2-7
v_call: TRBV6-1
d_call: .
cdr3_aa: CASSEAVASLSYEQYF
cdr3_nt: TGTGCCAGCAGTGAAGCGGTCGCTAGCTTGTCCTACGAGCAGTACTTC

clone_size: .
j_call: TRBJ1-1
v_call: TRBV30
d_call: TRBD1
cdr3_aa: CACNRGGTEAFF
cdr3_nt: TGTGCCTGTAACAGGGGCGGGACTGAAGCTTTCTTT

clone_size: .
j_call: TRBJ2-6
v_call: TRBV4-3
d_call: .
cdr3_aa: CASSQGRNRFLQSGANVLTF
cdr3_nt: TGCGCCAGCAGCCAAGGGAGAAACAGGTTCCTCCAATCTGGGGCCAACGTCCTGACTTTC

clone_size: once
j_call: TRBJ1-6
v_call: TRBV10-3
d_call: TRBD1
cdr3_aa: CAISLDRDNSPLHF
cdr3_nt: TGTGCCATCAGTTTGGACAGGGATAATTCACCCCTCCACTTT

clone_size: .
j_call: TRBJ1-3
v_call: TRBV2
d_call: .
cdr3_aa: CASIGGGLGSAGNTIYF
cdr3_nt: TGTGCCAGCATCGGGGGCGGGCTAGGGTCGGCTGGAAACACCATATATTTT

clone_size: few
j_call: TRBJ1-6
v_call: TRBV11-3
d_call: .
cdr3_aa: CASSLYRDSPLHF
cdr3_nt: TGTGCCAGCAGCTTATACAGGGATTCACCCCTCCACTTT

clone_size: .
j_call: TRBJ1-3
v_call: TRBV6-2/TRBV6-3
d_call: .
cdr3_aa: CASSPGAGTIYF
cdr3_nt: TGTGCCAGCAGTCCCGGAGCCGGGACCATATATTTT

clone_size: few
j_call: TRBJ2-1
v_call: TRBV7-3
d_call: .
cdr3_aa: CASSLNLGGDNEQFF
cdr3_nt: TGTGCCAGCAGCTTAAACCTAGGAGGTGACAATGAGCAGTTCTTC

clone_size: .
j_call: TRBJ1-5
v_call: TRBV29-1
d_call: .
cdr3_aa: CSVAKESNQPQHF
cdr3_nt: TGCAGCGTTGCAAAGGAGTCCAATCAGCCCCAGCATTTT

clone_size: .
j_call: TRBJ2-2
v_call: TRBV27
d_call: TRBD2
cdr3_aa: CASSPLAGVGYGELFF
cdr3_nt: TGTGCCAGCAGTCCTCTAGCGGGGGTAGGATACGGGGAGCTGTTTTTT

clone_size: .
j_call: TRBJ1-4
v_call: TRBV5-4
d_call: .
cdr3_aa: CASSRQTTNEKLFF
cdr3_nt: TGTGCCAGCAGCCGACAGACAACTAATGAAAAACTGTTTTTT

clone_size: .
j_call: TRBJ1-3
v_call: TRBV4-3
d_call: TRBD1
cdr3_aa: CASSQQGANTIYF
cdr3_nt: TGCGCCAGCAGCCAACAGGGGGCTAACACCATATATTTT

clone_size: .
j_call: TRBJ1-4
v_call: TRBV15
d_call: .
cdr3_aa: CATSRETSWDEKLFF
cdr3_nt: TGTGCCACCAGCAGAGAGACCTCATGGGATGAAAAACTGTTTTTT

clone_size: .
j_call: TRBJ2-5
v_call: TRBV4-1
d_call: .
cdr3_aa: CASSQEMSRQETQYF
cdr3_nt: TGCGCCAGCAGCCAAGAGATGAGTAGGCAAGAGACCCAGTACTTC

clone_size: .
j_call: TRBJ1-2
v_call: TRBV6-5
d_call: .
cdr3_aa: CASSLDGVHGYTF
cdr3_nt: TGTGCCAGCAGCCTGGACGGGGTCCATGGCTACACCTTC

clone_size: .
j_call: TRBJ1-4
v_call: TRBV7-8
d_call: TRBD1
cdr3_aa: CASSSGQGAEKLFF
cdr3_nt: TGTGCCAGCAGCTCGGGACAGGGGGCCGAAAAACTGTTTTTT

clone_size: .
j_call: TRBJ2-7
v_call: TRBV19
d_call: .
cdr3_aa: CASSIQAVDGLNYEQYF
cdr3_nt: TGTGCCAGTAGTATTCAAGCTGTGGACGGGCTAAACTACGAGCAGTACTTC

clone_size: .
j_call: TRBJ2-7
v_call: TRBV5-6
d_call: .
cdr3_aa: CASSSIAGAPYEQYF
cdr3_nt: TGTGCCAGCAGCTCGATAGCCGGGGCCCCCTACGAGCAGTACTTC

clone_size: .
j_call: TRBJ1-1
v_call: TRBV29-1
d_call: TRBD1
cdr3_aa: CSVVRQGSYPTEAFF
cdr3_nt: TGCAGCGTTGTCAGACAGGGAAGTTATCCTACTGAAGCTTTCTTT

clone_size: .
j_call: TRBJ1-5
v_call: TRBV6-5
d_call: .
cdr3_aa: CASSSYSNQPQHF
cdr3_nt: TGTGCCAGCAGTTCGTATAGCAATCAGCCCCAGCATTTT

clone_size: .
j_call: TRBJ1-6
v_call: TRBV6-5
d_call: TRBD1
cdr3_aa: CASSSTGENSPLHF
cdr3_nt: TGTGCCAGCAGTTCGACAGGGGAAAATTCACCCCTCCACTTT

clone_size: .
j_call: TRBJ1-1
v_call: TRBV9
d_call: .
cdr3_aa: CASSVGWTEAFF
cdr3_nt: TGTGCCAGCAGCGTAGGGTGGACTGAAGCTTTCTTT

clone_size: .
j_call: TRBJ2-3
v_call: TRBV4-3
d_call: .
cdr3_aa: CASSRGTDTDTQYF
cdr3_nt: TGCGCCAGCAGCCGAGGTACGGACACAGATACGCAGTATTTT

clone_size: .
j_call: TRBJ2-3
v_call: TRBV30
d_call: TRBD2
cdr3_aa: CAWSLTSGSLTDTQYF
cdr3_nt: TGTGCCTGGAGTCTAACTAGCGGGAGTCTCACAGATACGCAGTATTTT